The entry that follows covers one T cell receptor beta chain sequence. Its antigen is currently not known. Qualities for individual bases were not recorded, and no much larger clone is one base off. The sample is drawn from a study of shared clonotypes between healthy human individuals (dated by TCRdb to 2018 to 2020). Background for the entire study: A couple of women and a few men aged 18 to 49 years were included in the cohort. Leukapheresis yielded between about 0.94 and 8.9 billion PBMCs per donor. Per donor, three plates each were used for CD4 naive and CD4 memory, two for CD8 naive, and one for CD8 memory. Libraries were prepared and TCR repertoires were sequenced by different laboratories using diverse techniques, in order to increase sequencing depth and limit assay-specific biases. The study deeply sequenced blood TCR repertoires of five healthy adults to estimate repertoire size and the extent of clonotype sharing between individuals. What the work shows at the level of the full study, not this receptor alone: The genetic and exposure-history diversity represented was limited by the small number of donors. Only blood was sampled, and tissue TCR repertoires likely differ from those in blood. Pairwise subsampling indicated that sequencing depth was expected to affect the degree of clonotype sharing among donors. Even with the large sequencing depth, rarefaction of the sorted-subset datasets indicated that sequencing was incomplete. Larger estimated clonotype richness was generally found for naive subsets than for memory subsets. About 5% of naive CD4, 3% to 3.5% of naive CD8, about 2.1% of memory CD4, and roughly 0.4% of memory CD8 clonotypes were shared across a few donors. Higher generation probabilities were observed for clonotypes shared by all four sorted-subset donors than for non-shared clonotypes.

Using the deep immunoSEQ assay, multiplex PCR amplified TCR CDR3 regions from genomic DNA. Extracted genomic DNA from each cell subset was spread evenly across all wells of several immunoSEQ 96-well plates, with each plate serving as a replicate. For sorted subsets, each replicate PCR was loaded with 200 to 250 ng genomic DNA, equivalent to about 30,000 T cell genomes. The purified libraries were quantified using a Qubit 3.0 fluorometer, sized with a Bioanalyzer 2100, and then quantified again using the KAPA Library Quantification kit. Every immunoSEQ 96-well plate was sequenced on a separate single-read 150-cycle Illumina NextSeq 550 flow cell. In the paper's pipeline: Because the immunoSEQ output included only junctional sequences and no quality scores, the filtering could not be the same as the filtering used for full-length reads. Sequences were annotated with PyIR, a Python wrapper for IgBLAST v1.9, using IMGT germline references to assign V/J genes and CDR3. Reads with weak V/J assignments (E-value above 1e-6), missing CDR3, stop codons, out-of-frame junctions, or ambiguous translated residues were removed. A V3J clonotype was defined by an identical inferred V gene, J gene, and CDR3 amino acid sequence. Percentage overlap between repertoires was calculated by dividing the number of shared unique clonotypes by the size of the smaller repertoire. Three approaches were used to assess repertoire richness: RTK rarefaction, the Chao1 estimator, and Recon v2.1 estimates of unobserved clonotypes. Generation probabilities for all TCRbeta clonotypes obtained by the gDNA method from a few donors were computed using OLGA. TCRdb holds this immuneACCESS table with in-frame rearrangements only. Some clones are missing; in checked studies, unresolved V genes explain under half, and the rest has no known cause. The DNA gave D and trimming, while V, J and clone size come from that table. Across this sample there are 800,000 to 950,000 clones, with about 96% seen only once. The ten largest clones take up over 0.2% of the sample.

Measured from the cysteine to the phenylalanine, the CDR3 is 18 residues long. Only the CDR3 DNA is retained, 54 bases long and in frame from the first base. According to the germline V gene, CDR1 reads SNHLY and CDR2 reads FYNNEI. V sheds 2 bases and J sheds 7 bases, leaving 27 bases between their ends. CD8 naive samples were obtained by positive selection for CCR7 among CD45RO-negative cells, yielding a CD45RA+CCR7+ population from which TemRA cells were excluded. Donors were healthy HIV-negative adults with no recently reported acute infections or vaccinations. Every donor was a Caucasian adult residing in Nashville, Tennessee, USA. Blood was obtained by leukapheresis, after which PBMCs were separated by Ficoll-Histopaque density gradient centrifugation and cryopreserved in liquid nitrogen vapor phase. Purity and quantity of every magnetically sorted T cell population were checked by analytical flow cytometry. Genomic DNA was isolated from every sorted fraction and measured by UV absorbance on a Nanodrop 2000c.

This receptor was obtained from a young man in good health. Source material: naive CD8+ T cells sorted from blood. The cell subset or site tag for this specimen amounts to: CD45RA+CCR7+. The chain employs TRBV2 and TRBJ2-7, with the D call perhaps TRBD1 or TRBD2, each one matching 5 bases. The CDR3 region reads CASSEYAPAMEWDGEQYF. The DNA sequence is TGTGCCAGCAGTGAATACGCCCCAGCGATGGAATGGGACGGGGAGCAGTACTTC.